This TCR beta chain was profiled in a study of CD8 T cells in Susac syndrome. RNA totalling roughly 0.45 to 1 ug underwent reverse transcription with random hexamers. TCRdb reprocessed the immunoSEQ multiplex PCR reads with MiXCR, giving one entry per CDR3 protein. This table has 180,000 or so distinct CDR3 sequences, roughly 95% appearing once. This clonotype originated in a human donor in good health. Material for sequencing was CD4+ T cells from PBMCs.

The CDR3 here is CSVVSGTLSTF. The DNA of the CDR3 is TGCAGCGTTGTTTCTGGGACGTTAAGCACCTTC. The rearrangement links TRBV29-1 to TRBJ1-2; possible D gene TRBD1, 5 bases. This CDR3 region has 11 residues. CDR1 is SQVTM, CDR2 ANQGSEA, per germline. V lost 4 bases and J 13 bases, leaving 16 bases between the germline ends.